This is a list of T cell receptor beta chains from one sample in a study of cytomegalovirus exposure and HLA in healthy donors. The method was immunoSEQ multiplex PCR; TCRdb's version includes in-frame clones alone and lacks a portion of them. The table includes 60,000 to 90,000 clones, 65% to 70% detected once. The source material was PBMCs. The receptor source for this set is a man aged 35 to 55 in good health and CMV-seropositive. CDR3s include the opening cysteine and the closing phenylalanine or tryptophan. D genes are given only for firm matches. Only part of the rows carry a size: once, few, many, or a class if the clone is expanded.

clone size | J gene | V gene | D gene | CDR3 DNA | CDR3 protein
few | TRBJ1-5 | TRBV19 | NA | TGTGCCAGTACCGCAGACAAGTATAGCAATCAGCCCCAGCATTTT | CASTADKYSNQPQHF
NA | TRBJ1-2 | TRBV2 | NA | TGTGCCAGTAGACAGGAAGCTAACTATGGCTACACCTTC | CASRQEANYGYTF
few | TRBJ1-4 | TRBV7-9 | TRBD1 | TGTGCCAGCAGCGCCCCCGGGACAGGGTTTAAACTGTTTTTT | CASSAPGTGFKLFF
NA | TRBJ2-6 | TRBV5-6 | TRBD1 | TGTGCCAGCAGCCCTATAGGCAGGGGGTACTCTGGGGCCAACGTCCTGACTTTC | CASSPIGRGYSGANVLTF
NA | TRBJ1-2 | TRBV5-4 | TRBD1 | TGTGCCAGCACCCTGACAGGGCAAAACTATGGCTACACCTTC | CASTLTGQNYGYTF
NA | TRBJ2-3 | TRBV4-3 | NA | TGCGCCAGCAGCCAAGATCAGCGGAACACAGATACGCAGTATTTT | CASSQDQRNTDTQYF
NA | TRBJ1-5 | TRBV7-9 | NA | TGTGCCAGCAGCCCCTCAGGCAGGTCATATCAGCCCCAGCATTTT | CASSPSGRSYQPQHF
NA | TRBJ1-2 | TRBV11-2 | TRBD1 | TGTGCCAGCAGTCGAGTTCCGACCGGGACAGGGGGATATGGCTACACCTTC | CASSRVPTGTGGYGYTF
NA | TRBJ2-7 | TRBV7-8 | NA | TGTGCCAGCAGCCCCTTGACAAACCTCTACGAGCAGTACTTC | CASSPLTNLYEQYF
NA | TRBJ1-1 | TRBV9 | NA | TGTGCCAGCAGCATCCAGCCAGGGATGAACACTGAAGCTTTCTTT | CASSIQPGMNTEAFF
few | TRBJ1-1 | TRBV5-1 | NA | TGCGCCAGCAGCCGGGCCCCGGGATTGAACACTGAAGCTTTCTTT | CASSRAPGLNTEAFF
NA | TRBJ1-1 | TRBV7-2 | NA | TGTGCCAGCAGTCAAACCCGGTGGAACACTGAAGCTTTCTTT | CASSQTRWNTEAFF
NA | TRBJ1-2 | TRBV4-3 | NA | TGCGCCAGCAGCCAGGGAGTAGTTAACTATGGCTACACCTTC | CASSQGVVNYGYTF
NA | TRBJ1-1 | TRBV5-4 | NA | TGTGCCAGCAGCCCCCCGACAGGTGAGAACACTGAAGCTTTCTTT | CASSPPTGENTEAFF
NA | TRBJ2-1 | TRBV5-1 | TRBD2 | TGCGCCAGCAGCCAAGCGGGAGTGGGATACGATGAGCAGTTCTTC | CASSQAGVGYDEQFF
NA | TRBJ1-2 | TRBV29-1 | TRBD1 | TGCAGCGTTCTCAGGGACAGGGAAGACTATGGCTACACCTTC | CSVLRDREDYGYTF
NA | TRBJ1-2 | TRBV30 | NA | TGTGCCTGGACTCCCGACAGGTTCTATGGCTACACCTTC | CAWTPDRFYGYTF
few | TRBJ2-7 | TRBV7-3 | TRBD2 | TGTGCCAGCAGCTTAATGGCTAGCGGGATCTACGAGCAGTACTTC | CASSLMASGIYEQYF
NA | TRBJ2-3 | TRBV4-1 | TRBD2 | TGCGCCAGCAGCCAAGCGGGACTAGCGGGGGCACTCACAGATACGCAGTATTTT | CASSQAGLAGALTDTQYF
NA | TRBJ1-1 | TRBV6-5 | TRBD1 | TGTGCCAGCAGTTACGGGGACAGGGGGGACACTGAAGCTTTCTTT | CASSYGDRGDTEAFF
NA | TRBJ2-6 | TRBV2 | TRBD1 | TGTGCCAGCAGTCCAGACAGGGCTGGGGCCAACGTCCTGACTTTC | CASSPDRAGANVLTF
few | TRBJ1-3 | TRBV5-1 | NA | TGCGCCAGCAGCTTGACATTATCTGGAAACACCATATATTTT | CASSLTLSGNTIYF
NA | TRBJ1-1 | TRBV18 | NA | TGTGCCAGCTCACCACCCCTGGGTCGGGACACTGAAGCTTTCTTT | CASSPPLGRDTEAFF
NA | TRBJ1-1 | TRBV7-9 | NA | TGTGCCAGCAGCTTAGCGGCCCAGGGTGAAGCTTTCTTT | CASSLAAQGEAFF
NA | TRBJ1-2 | TRBV30 | NA | TGTGCCTGGGGAAGCGGATCCTATGGCTACACCTTC | CAWGSGSYGYTF
NA | TRBJ2-5 | TRBV2 | TRBD2 | TGTGCCAGCAGTGCCCTACTAGCGGGGGGCAGAGAGACCCAGTACTTC | CASSALLAGGRETQYF
NA | TRBJ1-5 | TRBV28 | NA | TGTGCCAGCAGACCCCCAGGGCAGAGCTTCAATCAGCCCCAGCATTTT | CASRPPGQSFNQPQHF
NA | TRBJ2-3 | TRBV12-5 | TRBD1 | TGTGCTAGTGGTTTGGCCGCAAGGGACAGGGGGACTCCAGATACGCAGTATTTT | CASGLAARDRGTPDTQYF
NA | TRBJ2-3 | TRBV6-1 | TRBD1 | TGTGCCAGCAGTGAAGCCGGGACAGGGTTAGATACGCAGTATTTT | CASSEAGTGLDTQYF
once | TRBJ1-2 | TRBV11-2 | NA | TGTGCCAGCAGCCCGGACAACCAGTATGGCTACACCTTC | CASSPDNQYGYTF
NA | TRBJ2-3 | TRBV7-9 | TRBD1 | TGTGCCAGCAGCGTCGCCGGGACAGGGAACACAGATACGCAGTATTTT | CASSVAGTGNTDTQYF
NA | TRBJ2-3 | TRBV6-6 | TRBD2 | TGTGCCAGCATGGGACTAGCGCAACCCAGCACAGATACGCAGTATTTT | CASMGLAQPSTDTQYF
NA | TRBJ1-1 | TRBV19 | NA | TGTGCCAGTAGTATTGGGGTGGGACTGGGGGACACTGAAGCTTTCTTT | CASSIGVGLGDTEAFF
few | TRBJ1-5 | TRBV9 | NA | TGTGCCAGCAGCCCACACGGGTCCGGGGGTAATCAGCCCCAGCATTTT | CASSPHGSGGNQPQHF
few | TRBJ2-7 | TRBV6-1 | TRBD1 | TGTGCCAGCAGTTTTGACAGGGGGCTGACCTACGAGCAGTACTTC | CASSFDRGLTYEQYF
NA | TRBJ2-3 | TRBV15 | TRBD1 | TGTGCCACCAGCAGATGGGGACAGTTAGTCGCAGATACGCAGTATTTT | CATSRWGQLVADTQYF
NA | TRBJ2-2 | TRBV9 | NA | TGTGCCAGCAGCACAGGGCCCGGGGAGCTGTTTTTT | CASSTGPGELFF
many | TRBJ2-6 | TRBV9 | NA | TGTGCCAGCAGCCCAAACCCGGGGGCTGGGGCCAACGTCCTGACTTTC | CASSPNPGAGANVLTF
NA | TRBJ2-1 | TRBV29-1 | NA | TGCAGCACACAAGGGGACTCCTACAATGAGCAGTTCTTC | CSTQGDSYNEQFF
NA | TRBJ2-1 | TRBV5-4 | NA | TGTGCCAGCAGCTTGGGCAGGGAGGATGAGCAGTTCTTC | CASSLGREDEQFF
NA | TRBJ1-1 | TRBV6-5 | NA | TGTGCCAGCAGTTCCTCGGGCCGGGGTTGGAGCACTGAAGCTTTCTTT | CASSSSGRGWSTEAFF
NA | TRBJ1-6 | TRBV7-3 | NA | TGTGCCAGCAGCTTAAGGGCTGCGGGGGTTGGCTCACCCCTCCACTTT | CASSLRAAGVGSPLHF
NA | TRBJ2-3 | TRBV5-4 | TRBD1 | TGTGCCAGCAGCTTACAGGGGCGATCAGATACGCAGTATTTT | CASSLQGRSDTQYF
NA | TRBJ2-7 | TRBV4-1 | TRBD1 | TGCGCCAGCAGCCCGCCTCCGGGACAGCGCTCCTACGAGCAGTACTTC | CASSPPPGQRSYEQYF
NA | TRBJ1-2 | TRBV5-6 | NA | TGTGCCAGCAGCACGAGGGTATATGGCTACACCTTC | CASSTRVYGYTF
few | TRBJ1-1 | TRBV6-1 | NA | TGTGCCAGCAGTGAACTCACGGGTTGGAACACTGAAGCTTTCTTT | CASSELTGWNTEAFF
many | TRBJ2-1 | TRBV2 | TRBD1 | TGTGCCAGCCGGGACAGTTACAATGAGCAGTTCTTC | CASRDSYNEQFF
NA | TRBJ1-4 | TRBV6-5 | NA | TGTGCCAGCAGTTACTCGATGGCCAGTGTTCTGTTTTTT | CASSYSMASVLFF
few | TRBJ1-1 | TRBV4-2 | NA | TGTGCCAGCAGCCAAGCGTCACAACTGAACACTGAAGCTTTCTTT | CASSQASQLNTEAFF
few | TRBJ2-5 | TRBV5-6 | NA | TGTGCCAGCAAGCGAGAATCCGTCGTCCGTCGCCAAGAGACCCAGTACTTC | CASKRESVVRRQETQYF
NA | TRBJ1-2 | TRBV29-1 | NA | TGCAGCGTTGATGCTCAGGGGTCGTACTATGGCTACACCTTC | CSVDAQGSYYGYTF
NA | TRBJ1-1 | TRBV28 | TRBD1 | TGTGCCAGCAGTTCCGAGGGGGCTCGGGGAGCTTTCTTT | CASSSEGARGAFF
NA | TRBJ1-4 | TRBV5-1 | NA | TGCGCCAGCAGCTTGGGGCCGAGAGGGGGTTTCGATGAAAAACTGTTTTTT | CASSLGPRGGFDEKLFF
NA | TRBJ1-2 | TRBV27 | NA | TGTGCCAGCAGATCGACAGGTATCGGCTACACCTTC | CASRSTGIGYTF
NA | TRBJ2-1 | TRBV5-1 | NA | TGCGCCAGCAGCCTAAACCGACAGGCCCAAGACAATGAGCAGTTCTTC | CASSLNRQAQDNEQFF
once | TRBJ2-5 | TRBV4-3 | TRBD2 | TGCGCCAGCAGCCAATCACTAGCGGGGCACCAAGAGACCCAGTACTTC | CASSQSLAGHQETQYF
few | TRBJ2-3 | TRBV28 | TRBD2 | TGTGCCAGCAGTCACGGGGGGGTCTATCGAGATACGCAGTATTTT | CASSHGGVYRDTQYF
NA | TRBJ1-5 | TRBV28 | NA | TGTGCCAGCAGTCTAACGGGTCCCCGACAGCCCCAGCATTTT | CASSLTGPRQPQHF
NA | TRBJ2-2 | TRBV5-1 | NA | TGCGCCAGCAGCTCGTCCGGGGAGCTGTTTTTT | CASSSSGELFF